These T cell receptor beta chains were read from a single sample in a study of cytomegalovirus exposure and HLA in healthy donors. Clones were sequenced by immunoSEQ multiplex PCR, and TCRdb holds only the in-frame ones, with some missing. The data hold about 150,000 clones, with 73% observed a single time. Material for sequencing was PBMCs. The receptors shown here come from a woman between 18 and 29 years old in good health and CMV-seronegative. The CDR3 runs from the conserved cysteine through the conserved F or W. Fields, in order: CDR3 protein, CDR3 DNA, J gene, V gene, D gene, clone size. A D gene is named only where the DNA matches it firmly. Part of the rows lack a size; the others show once, few, many or a class for expanded clones.

CDR3: CASNRGNPEAFF
DNA: TGTGCCAGCAACAGGGGAAATCCTGAAGCTTTCTTT
J: TRBJ1-1
V: TRBV27
D: TRBD1
size: few

CDR3: CASSLARQTDTQYF
DNA: TGTGCCAGCAGCTTAGCGAGGCAGACAGATACGCAGTATTTT
J: TRBJ2-3
V: TRBV11-3
D: NA
size: NA

CDR3: CASSFWGTVSSPLHF
DNA: TGTGCCAGCAGCTTCTGGGGGACAGTTTCTTCACCCCTCCACTTT
J: TRBJ1-6
V: TRBV27
D: TRBD1
size: NA

CDR3: CASSQDPRPDGYTF
DNA: TGTGCCAGCAGCCAAGATCCGCGGCCAGATGGCTACACCTTC
J: TRBJ1-2
V: TRBV14
D: NA
size: NA

CDR3: CASSPSGQGRRYGYTF
DNA: TGTGCCAGTAGTCCGTCCGGACAGGGTCGGCGCTATGGCTACACCTTC
J: TRBJ1-2
V: TRBV19
D: TRBD1
size: NA

CDR3: CASSVDLAGGVEQFF
DNA: TGTGCCAGCAGCGTAGATCTAGCGGGAGGCGTTGAGCAGTTCTTC
J: TRBJ2-1
V: TRBV9
D: TRBD2
size: few

CDR3: CASSQVSGPPNYNEQFF
DNA: TGTGCCAGCAGCCAAGTGTCAGGCCCTCCTAACTACAATGAGCAGTTCTTC
J: TRBJ2-1
V: TRBV14
D: NA
size: NA

CDR3: CASSLQGGTFAYEQYF
DNA: TGTGCCAGCAGCTTGCAGGGAGGGACATTCGCTTACGAGCAGTACTTC
J: TRBJ2-7
V: TRBV5-4
D: NA
size: NA

CDR3: CASRTSGGLSGELFF
DNA: TGTGCCAGCAGGACTAGCGGCGGGCTCTCCGGGGAGCTGTTTTTT
J: TRBJ2-2
V: TRBV2
D: TRBD2
size: NA

CDR3: CAIRVNTEAFF
DNA: TGTGCCATCCGAGTGAACACTGAAGCTTTCTTT
J: TRBJ1-1
V: TRBV10-3
D: NA
size: NA

CDR3: CSVGGRRAEAFF
DNA: TGCAGCGTTGGGGGAAGGCGGGCTGAAGCTTTCTTT
J: TRBJ1-1
V: TRBV29-1
D: NA
size: once

CDR3: CASSWSPSGTGELFF
DNA: TGTGCCAGCAGCTGGTCCCCCAGCGGAACCGGGGAGCTGTTTTTT
J: TRBJ2-2
V: TRBV7-9
D: NA
size: NA